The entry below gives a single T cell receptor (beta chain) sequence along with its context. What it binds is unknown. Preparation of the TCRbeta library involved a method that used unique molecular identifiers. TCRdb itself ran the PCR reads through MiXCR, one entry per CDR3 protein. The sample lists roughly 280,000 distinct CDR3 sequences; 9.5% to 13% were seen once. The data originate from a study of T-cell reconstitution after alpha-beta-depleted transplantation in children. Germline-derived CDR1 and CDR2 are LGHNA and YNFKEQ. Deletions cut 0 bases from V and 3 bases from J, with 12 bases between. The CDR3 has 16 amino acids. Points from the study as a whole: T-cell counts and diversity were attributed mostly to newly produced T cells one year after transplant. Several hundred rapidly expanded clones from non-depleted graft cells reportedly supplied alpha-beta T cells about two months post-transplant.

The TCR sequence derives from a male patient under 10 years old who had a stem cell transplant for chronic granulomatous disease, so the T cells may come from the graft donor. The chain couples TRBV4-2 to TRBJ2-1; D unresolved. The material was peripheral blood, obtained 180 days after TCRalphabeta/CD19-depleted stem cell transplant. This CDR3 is CASSQDLRGIYNEQFF. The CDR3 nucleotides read TGTGCCAGCAGCCAAGATTTGCGAGGTATCTACAATGAGCAGTTCTTC.